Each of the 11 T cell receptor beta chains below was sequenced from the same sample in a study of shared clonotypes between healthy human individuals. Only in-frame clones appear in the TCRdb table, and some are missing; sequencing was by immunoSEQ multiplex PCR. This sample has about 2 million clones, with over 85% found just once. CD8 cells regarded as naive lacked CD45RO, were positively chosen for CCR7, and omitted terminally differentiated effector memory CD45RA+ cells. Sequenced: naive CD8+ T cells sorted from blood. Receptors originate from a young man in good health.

The CDR3 region is CASSLLAGGNEQFF. CDR3 DNA: TGCGCCAGCAGCCTACTAGCGGGAGGCAATGAGCAGTTCTTC. This sequence joins TRBV5-1 and TRBJ2-1; TRBD2 agrees at 12 bases. This CDR3 is built from 14 residues. J lost 6 bases, V lost 4 bases, and 2 bases had no gene match. Germline V lookup: CDR1 SGHRS, CDR2 YFSETQ.

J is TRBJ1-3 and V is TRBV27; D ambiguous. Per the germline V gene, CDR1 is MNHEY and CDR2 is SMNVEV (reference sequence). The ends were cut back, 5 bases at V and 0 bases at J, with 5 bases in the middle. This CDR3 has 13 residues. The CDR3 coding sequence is TGTGCCAGCAGTCCGGACTCTGGAAACACCATATATTTT. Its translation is CASSPDSGNTIYF.

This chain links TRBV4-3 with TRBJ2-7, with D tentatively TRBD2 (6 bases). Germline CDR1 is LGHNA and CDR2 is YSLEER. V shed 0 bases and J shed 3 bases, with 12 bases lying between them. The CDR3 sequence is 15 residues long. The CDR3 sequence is CASSQEVGGYYEQYF. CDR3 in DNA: TGCGCCAGCAGCCAAGAGGTGGGAGGCTACTACGAGCAGTACTTC.

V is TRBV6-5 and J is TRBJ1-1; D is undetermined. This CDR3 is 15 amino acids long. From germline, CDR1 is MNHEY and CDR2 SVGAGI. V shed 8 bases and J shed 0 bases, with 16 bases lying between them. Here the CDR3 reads CASAPRVTVNTEAFF. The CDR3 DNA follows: TGTGCCAGCGCCCCCCGCGTGACGGTGAACACTGAAGCTTTCTTT.

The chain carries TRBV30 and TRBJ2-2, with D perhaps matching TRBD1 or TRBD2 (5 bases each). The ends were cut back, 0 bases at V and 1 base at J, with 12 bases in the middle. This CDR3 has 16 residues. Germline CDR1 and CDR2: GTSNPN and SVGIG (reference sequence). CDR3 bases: TGTGCCTGGAGTGTAGTGGGGGACGTGAACACCGGGGAGCTGTTTTTT. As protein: CAWSVVGDVNTGELFF.

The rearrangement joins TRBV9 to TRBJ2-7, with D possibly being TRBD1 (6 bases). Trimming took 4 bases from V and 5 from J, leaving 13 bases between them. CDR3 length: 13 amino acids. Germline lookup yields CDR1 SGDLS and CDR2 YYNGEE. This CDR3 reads CASSPGVGNEQYF. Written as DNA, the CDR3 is TGTGCCAGCAGCCCAGGGGTCGGGAACGAGCAGTACTTC.

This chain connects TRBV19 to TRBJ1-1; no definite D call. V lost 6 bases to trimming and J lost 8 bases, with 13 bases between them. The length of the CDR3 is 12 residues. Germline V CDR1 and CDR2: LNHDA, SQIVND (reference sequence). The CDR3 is CASSPGYSEAFF. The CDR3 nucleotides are TGTGCCAGTAGCCCGGGATACAGCGAAGCTTTCTTT.

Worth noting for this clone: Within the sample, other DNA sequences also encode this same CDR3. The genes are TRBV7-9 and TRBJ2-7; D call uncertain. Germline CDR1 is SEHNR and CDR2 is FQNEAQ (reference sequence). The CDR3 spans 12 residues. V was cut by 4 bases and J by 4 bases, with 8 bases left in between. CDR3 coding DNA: TGTGCCAGCAGCTCCGTGAGTTACGAGCAGTACTTC. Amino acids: CASSSVSYEQYF. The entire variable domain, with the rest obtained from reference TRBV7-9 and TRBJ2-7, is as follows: DTGVSQNPRHKITKRGQNVTFRCDPISEHNRLYWYRQTLGQGPEFLTYFQNEAQLEKSRLLSDRFSAERPKGSFSTLEIQRTEQGDSAMYLCASSSVSYEQYFGPGTRLTVT.

CDR3 sequence reads: CASSMTSGGNNEQFF. The CDR3 region has the DNA TGTGCCAGCAGCATGACTAGCGGGGGAAACAATGAGCAGTTCTTC. This chain joins TRBV7-2 and TRBJ2-1; TRBD2 agrees at 12 bases. The CDR3 contains 15 residues. Germline V CDR1 and CDR2: SGHTA, FQGNSA. The ends lost 5 bases at V and 5 bases at J; junction bases unmatched: 4.

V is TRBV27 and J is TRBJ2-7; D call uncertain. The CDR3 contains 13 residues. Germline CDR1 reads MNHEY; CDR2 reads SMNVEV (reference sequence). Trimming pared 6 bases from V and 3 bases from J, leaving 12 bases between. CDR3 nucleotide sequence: TGTGCCAGCAGCCCTAAGGGCGACTACGAGCAGTACTTC. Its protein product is CASSPKGDYEQYF.

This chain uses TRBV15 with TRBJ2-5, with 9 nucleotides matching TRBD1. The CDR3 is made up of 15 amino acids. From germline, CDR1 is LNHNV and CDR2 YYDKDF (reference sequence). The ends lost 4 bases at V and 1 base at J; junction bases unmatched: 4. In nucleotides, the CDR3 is TGTGCCACCAGCATCCCGACAGGGGGCCAAGAGACCCAGTACTTC. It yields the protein CATSIPTGGQETQYF.